The next 24 T cell receptor beta chains were all read from a single sample in a study of shared clonotypes between healthy human individuals. TCRdb keeps only in-frame clones here, not all; method: immunoSEQ multiplex PCR. Of some 1.5 million clones listed, around 97% are singletons. The sample comprised naive CD4+ T cells sorted from blood. Subset: CD45RA+ positively selected. These receptors were obtained from a man aged 25-40 years in good health.

The chain joins TRBV28 to TRBJ2-7, with TRBD1 matching 8 bases. Germline V gene data show CDR1 as MDHEN and CDR2 as SYDVKM. The CDR3 runs to 14 residues. With V trimmed by 2 bases and J by 4 bases, 4 bases remained unmatched. DNA for the CDR3: TGTGCCAGCAGTTTAATTCAGGGGGCATACGAGCAGTACTTC. This translates into CASSLIQGAYEQYF.

The chain is built from TRBV11-3 and TRBJ2-1; D remains unclear. Germline V lookup: CDR1 SGHNT, CDR2 YENEEA. Trimming removed 4 bases from V and 9 bases from J, with 13 bases in between. The CDR3 length is 13 residues. CDR3 nucleotide sequence: TGTGCCAGCAGCTCCCACGGAGCTAGTGAGCAGTTCTTC. It encodes CASSSHGASEQFF.

V usage is TRBV18 and J usage is TRBJ1-2; D is undetermined. Germline-derived CDR1 and CDR2 are KGHSH and LQKENI. CDR3 length equals 14 residues. V was trimmed by 1 base and J by 0 bases, leaving 6 bases between them. The CDR3 bases are TGTGCCAGCTCACCACGTGGACCTAACTATGGCTACACCTTC. This encodes CASSPRGPNYGYTF.

Here the CDR3 DNA reads TGTGCCGGTTCGGAAGATACTTACGAGCAGTACTTC. Translation gives CAGSEDTYEQYF. V and J are TRBV2 and TRBJ2-7, with no clear D. CDR3 length: 12 amino acids. The V and J ends lost 11 bases and 4 bases respectively, with 15 bases between them. Germline V CDR1 and CDR2: SNHLY, FYNNEI.

The chain uses TRBV6-5 and TRBJ2-7; D gene unclear. The germline V gene has CDR1 MNHEY and CDR2 SVGAGI. V was shortened by 2 bases and J by 4 bases, with 3 bases between the two germline ends. The CDR3 is 11 residues long. Written as DNA, the CDR3 is TGTGCCAGCAGTTACAATTACGAGCAGTACTTC. This translates into CASSYNYEQYF.

This chain joins TRBV5-1 and TRBJ1-2; the D gene is possibly TRBD1 (5 bases). Germline V CDR1 and CDR2: SGHRS, YFSETQ. The CDR3 spans 13 residues. V dropped 5 bases and J dropped 3 bases, with 11 bases sitting between them. CDR3 region: CASSTGGDYGYTF. CDR3 nucleotide sequence: TGCGCCAGCAGTACCGGGGGTGACTATGGCTACACCTTC.

This chain joins TRBV7-9 and TRBJ1-4; D not certain. The germline CDR1 and CDR2 sequences are SEHNR and FQNEAQ (reference sequence). The CDR3 runs to 14 residues. Trimming pared 5 bases from V and 11 bases from J, leaving 18 bases between. CDR3 amino acids: CASSPWREGTKLFF. For the CDR3, the DNA is TGTGCCAGCAGCCCCTGGCGGGAAGGAACGAAACTGTTTTTT.

This chain connects TRBV7-8 to TRBJ2-7; TRBD1 is a possible D gene (6 bases). Germline V gene lookup returns CDR1 SGHVS and CDR2 FQNEAQ. This CDR3 is built from 15 residues. The V end lost 3 bases, the J end lost 4 bases, and 16 bases lay between the germline ends. CDR3 loop: CASSLGAGGIYEQYF. As DNA, the CDR3 is TGTGCCAGCAGCTTGGGGGCCGGCGGAATTTACGAGCAGTACTTC. The variable domain in full, with the rest retrieved from reference TRBV7-8 and TRBJ2-7, is GAGVSQSPRYKVAKRGQDVALRCDPISGHVSLFWYQQALGQGPEFLTYFQNEAQLDKSGLPSDRFFAERPEGSVSTLKIQRTQQEDSAVYLCASSLGAGGIYEQYFGPGTRLTVT.

This chain connects TRBV10-1 to TRBJ2-7; 7 nucleotides line up with TRBD2. This CDR3 has 13 residues. The V segment lost 9 bases and the J segment 4 bases; nucleotides outside the gene matches: 9. The germline V gene has CDR1 WNHNN and CDR2 SYGVQD (reference sequence). The CDR3 nucleotides read TGCGCCAGACTCGGGGGGAGGGTTTACGAGCAGTACTTC. Translation: CARLGGRVYEQYF.

The rearrangement joins TRBV27 to TRBJ2-7, with a tentative D call TRBD2 (5 bases). Trimming left V 6 bases short and J 3 bases short, with 27 bases between. Germline V gene data show CDR1 as MNHEY and CDR2 as SMNVEV (reference sequence). The CDR3 totals 18 residues. This CDR3 is CASSPIAPEAESNYEQYF. The CDR3 coding sequence is TGTGCCAGCAGCCCCATTGCCCCGGAGGCGGAAAGTAACTACGAGCAGTACTTC.

This clone showed up just once. Sequence at one end of the junction differs from germline and may be a read error. This chain links TRBV7-7 with TRBJ2-5, with D possibly TRBD1 on 6 matching bases. Germline V gives CDR1 SSHAT, CDR2 FNYEAQ (reference sequence). The CDR3 contains 14 residues. CDR3 amino acids: CASSEGDTQETQYF. The CDR3 DNA sequence: TGTGCTAGCAGTGAAGGGGACACACAAGAGACCCAGTACTTC.

Regarding this clone: Other DNA sequences in this sample translate to the same CDR3. This rearrangement joins TRBV5-1 to TRBJ1-5, with D possibly matching TRBD1 (5 bases). V dropped 1 base and J dropped 4 bases, with 6 bases sitting between them. The CDR3 totals 13 residues. The germline V gene encodes CDR1 SGHRS and CDR2 YFSETQ. CDR3 amino acids: CASSLRGNQPQHF. In nucleotides, the CDR3 is TGCGCCAGCAGCTTGCGGGGGAATCAGCCCCAGCATTTT.

V usage is TRBV5-1 and J usage is TRBJ2-3; unclear D gene. The CDR3 is 16 residues long. Deletions cut 0 bases from V and 3 bases from J, with 14 bases between. Germline lookup yields CDR1 SGHRS and CDR2 YFSETQ. In DNA form, the CDR3 reads TGCGCCAGCAGCTTGGCCGTCAGGACGGAGACAGATACGCAGTATTTT. Translation gives CASSLAVRTETDTQYF.

The chain links TRBV6-1 to TRBJ1-5, with D possibly TRBD1 on 5 matching bases. The CDR3 totals 14 residues. CDR1 is MNHNS, CDR2 SASEGT, per germline. The V end was cut by 4 bases, the J end by 5 bases, with 12 bases between. This CDR3 reads CASSVWGTDQPQHF. The CDR3 bases are TGTGCCAGCAGTGTTTGGGGGACTGATCAGCCCCAGCATTTT.

V and J are TRBV29-1 and TRBJ2-7, with 8 nucleotides matching TRBD2. Per germline, CDR1 SQVTM and CDR2 ANQGSEA. Germline trimming cut 6 bases from V and 2 bases from J; bases unmatched to any gene: 6. The length of the CDR3 is 13 residues. DNA of the CDR3: TGCAGCGTAGCTCCGGGACTAGCCTACGAGCAGTACTTC. This codes for CSVAPGLAYEQYF.

V is TRBV18 and J is TRBJ2-3; D is perhaps TRBD2 (6 bases). Trimming shortened V by 4 bases and J by 0 bases, and 17 bases separated the two germline ends. Germline CDR1 is KGHSH and CDR2 is LQKENI. The CDR3 has 17 residues. CDR3 protein: CASSRLGRPSSTDTQYF. The DNA of the CDR3 is TGTGCCAGCTCACGCCTGGGGAGGCCGTCTAGCACAGATACGCAGTATTTT.

The CDR3 region is CASSQVSEWGQVNQPQHF. DNA for the CDR3: TGCGCCAGCAGCCAAGTCTCGGAGTGGGGGCAGGTCAATCAGCCCCAGCATTTT. The chain is built from TRBV4-1 and TRBJ1-5, with D maybe TRBD1 (6 bases). V shed 1 base and J shed 3 bases, with 19 bases lying between them. Germline V gives CDR1 MGHRA, CDR2 YSYEKL. CDR3 length equals 18 residues.

Concerning this clone itself: The junction shows a germline mismatch at one end, possibly a read error. CDR3 region: CASSVEGLAGGPSTQDF. The DNA of the CDR3 is TGTGCCAGCAGCGTGGAGGGACTAGCGGGAGGGCCGTCAACGCAGGACTTC. The J gene is TRBJ2-7, the V gene TRBV5-4; 16 bases are a match to TRBD2. The CDR3 extends over 17 amino acids. The germline gives CDR1 SGHNT, CDR2 YYREEE (reference sequence).

The V call is TRBV28, the J call TRBJ1-5; D is possibly TRBD1 (5 bases). The CDR3 loop spans 12 amino acids. V lost 8 bases to trimming and J lost 15 bases, with 20 bases between them. Germline CDR1 reads MDHEN; CDR2 reads SYDVKM. The CDR3 DNA sequence: TGTGCCAGCCGGGTTCCTGGAGGGGACCGGCATTTT. It encodes CASRVPGGDRHF.

The V gene is TRBV5-1, the J gene TRBJ2-1, with 8 bases fitting TRBD2. Germline loops: CDR1 SGHRS, CDR2 YFSETQ. The CDR3 is made up of 16 amino acids. Trimming removed 0 bases from V and 6 bases from J; junction bases left unmatched: 8. Here the CDR3 reads CASSLGAGGHLNEQFF. The CDR3 coding sequence is TGCGCCAGCAGCTTGGGGGCGGGAGGACACCTCAATGAGCAGTTCTTC.

About this clone itself: This sample also contains other DNA sequences that code for the same CDR3. The genes are TRBV25-1 and TRBJ1-5; 8 bases agree with TRBD1. Germline CDR1 is MGHDK and CDR2 is SYGVNS. With V trimmed by 4 bases and J by 7 bases, 3 bases remained unmatched. This CDR3 has 13 amino acids. The CDR3 DNA sequence: TGTGCCAGCAGTGTAACAGGGGGACAGCCCCAGCATTTT. It translates to CASSVTGGQPQHF.

The chain combines TRBV2 with TRBJ2-3, with D unresolved. CDR1 is SNHLY, CDR2 FYNNEI, per germline. The CDR3 is 13 amino acids. V was trimmed by 8 bases and J by 2 bases, leaving 11 bases between them. CDR3 nucleotide sequence: TGTGCCAGCTGGGCAGACCCCACAGATACGCAGTATTTT. This translates into CASWADPTDTQYF.

The rearrangement uses TRBV28 and TRBJ2-7; 8 positions match TRBD2. Trimming took 4 bases from V and 5 from J; bases not matched to a gene: 13. Germline V gene sequence: CDR1 MDHEN, CDR2 SYDVKM. The CDR3 is 16 amino acids. The CDR3 DNA is TGTGCCAGCAGTTGGGTGTGGGGGAGCGGGAGAAACGAGCAGTACTTC. Its translation: CASSWVWGSGRNEQYF.

The chain uses TRBV9 and TRBJ2-4; TRBD2 might be the D (6 bases). Germline values: CDR1 SGDLS, CDR2 YYNGEE. The CDR3 contains 16 residues. Trimming left V 7 bases short and J 3 bases short, with 20 bases between. The CDR3 loop reads CASATSGGSGKNIQYF. The CDR3 DNA is TGTGCCAGCGCCACATCCGGAGGGTCGGGCAAAAACATTCAGTACTTC.